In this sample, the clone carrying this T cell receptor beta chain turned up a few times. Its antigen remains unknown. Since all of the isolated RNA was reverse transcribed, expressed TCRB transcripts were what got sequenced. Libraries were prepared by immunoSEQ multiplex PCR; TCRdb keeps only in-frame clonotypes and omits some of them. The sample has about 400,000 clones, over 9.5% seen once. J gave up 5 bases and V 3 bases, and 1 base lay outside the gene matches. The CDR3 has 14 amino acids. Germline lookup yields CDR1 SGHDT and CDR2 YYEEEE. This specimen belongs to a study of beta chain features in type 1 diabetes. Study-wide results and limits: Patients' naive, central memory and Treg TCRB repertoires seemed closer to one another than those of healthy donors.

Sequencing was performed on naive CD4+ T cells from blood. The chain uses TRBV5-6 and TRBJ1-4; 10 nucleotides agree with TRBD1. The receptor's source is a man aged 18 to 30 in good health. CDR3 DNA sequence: TGTGCCAGCAGCTGGGACAGGGGCAATGAAAAACTGTTTTTT. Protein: CASSWDRGNEKLFF.